This T cell receptor (beta chain) was sequenced in a study of blood T cell repertoires in COVID-19. Clones were read by immunoSEQ multiplex PCR, and TCRdb kept only the in-frame ones, dropping some. The sample includes some 300,000 clones, about 87% of them seen just once. Germline V CDR1 and CDR2: SGHTA, FQGNSA. Losses at the gene ends were 1 base for V and 8 bases for J; bases not matched to a gene: 12. The CDR3 spans 17 residues. The receptor was isolated from a woman in her 50s with COVID-19, enrolled during active disease. Sequencing was carried out using peripheral blood. The J gene is TRBJ2-3, the V gene TRBV7-2, with TRBD2 identical over 10 bases. The CDR3 DNA reads as TGTGCCAGCAGCTTAGTAAAACTAGCGGGACGAGCGGGTACGCAGTATTTT. Protein product: CASSLVKLAGRAGTQYF.